This T cell receptor beta chain stems from a study of control samples from healthy donors and cancer patients. Generated by immunoSEQ multiplex PCR, the TCRdb table keeps only in-frame clones and is missing some. Here the sample spans more than 70,000 clones, approximately 94% being singletons. The V end lost 0 bases, the J end lost 5 bases, and 14 bases lay between the germline ends. Per the germline V gene, CDR1 is SGHVS and CDR2 is FNYEAQ. The CDR3 length is 15 residues. This TCR was recovered from a young woman in good health. The sample was blood. This chain joins TRBV7-6 and TRBJ2-7, with D possibly TRBD1 on 5 matching bases. The CDR3 loop is CASSLAGNLRDEQYF. The CDR3 nucleotides read TGTGCCAGCAGCTTAGCAGGCAACCTCAGGGACGAGCAGTACTTC.